The 29 T cell receptor beta chains in this list originate from one sample, sequenced in a study of OX40 agonist ivuxolimab in advanced cancers. Libraries were prepared by immunoSEQ multiplex PCR; TCRdb keeps only in-frame clonotypes and omits some of them. The repertoire includes 70,000 to 100,000 clones, roughly 90% of them detected once, and approximately 0.38% sits in the top ten. The specimen was CD4+ or CD8+ T cells sorted from blood, collected in a trial of the OX40 agonist ivuxolimab. These receptors were taken from an adult with an advanced solid tumor such as melanoma, head and neck, liver or kidney cancer.

The chain uses TRBV27 and TRBJ2-6, with 8 bases that match TRBD1. The germline gives CDR1 MNHEY, CDR2 SMNVEV (reference sequence). J was trimmed by 2 bases and V by 5 bases; bases with no gene match: 14. The CDR3 consists of 19 residues. The CDR3 bases are TGTGCCAGCAGTCCGGACAGGGCGAGGTCCCTCCCTGGGGCCAACGTCCTGACTTTC. This codes for CASSPDRARSLPGANVLTF.

This clone was observed a few times. The genes are TRBV30 and TRBJ1-5; 10 positions match TRBD1. Germline V gene data show CDR1 as GTSNPN and CDR2 as SVGIG (reference sequence). Trimming cost V 0 bases and J 6 bases; bases outside gene matches: 2. CDR3 length: 14 amino acids. Written as DNA, the CDR3 is TGTGCCTGGAGTGTTTGGACAGGGGGTCAGCCCCAGCATTTT. It specifies CAWSVWTGGQPQHF.

V and J are TRBV19 and TRBJ1-5, with D possibly matching TRBD1 (5 bases). Germline V gene sequence: CDR1 LNHDA, CDR2 SQIVND (reference sequence). The CDR3 loop spans 14 amino acids. V was clipped by 3 bases and J by 6 bases, with 12 bases between them. CDR3 loop: CASSMGHGGQPQHF. The CDR3 DNA reads TGTGCCAGTAGTATGGGGCACGGAGGTCAGCCCCAGCATTTT.

The chain combines TRBV18 with TRBJ2-2; no reliable D call. The CDR3 contains 15 residues. Germline assignment: CDR1 KGHSH and CDR2 LQKENI. V lost 1 base and J lost 5, with 11 bases in between. DNA of the CDR3: TGTGCCAGCTCACCACTTGAGTCACAAACCGGGGAGCTGTTTTTT. Amino acids: CASSPLESQTGELFF.

This sequence joins TRBV27 and TRBJ2-7, with D perhaps given as TRBD1 or TRBD2 (7 bases each). This CDR3 has 15 amino acids. Germline lookup yields CDR1 MNHEY and CDR2 SMNVEV (reference sequence). The V and J ends lost 3 bases and 2 bases respectively, with 14 bases between them. This CDR3 is CASSLSQGGTYEQYF. The CDR3 DNA reads as TGTGCCAGCAGTTTGAGTCAGGGGGGGACCTACGAGCAGTACTTC.

The sample holds one count of this clone. This chain joins TRBV6-6 and TRBJ2-1; a possible D gene is TRBD2 (7 bases). This CDR3 has 14 residues. Deletions cut 4 bases from V and 5 bases from J, with 12 bases between. Germline loops: CDR1 MNHNY, CDR2 SVGAGI (reference sequence). CDR3 nucleotide sequence: TGTGCCAGCAGTTTGGGGGGGGGCGACAATGAGCAGTTCTTC. Protein product: CASSLGGGDNEQFF.

This rearrangement joins TRBV11-2 to TRBJ2-5; TRBD2 agrees at 7 bases. CDR3 length: 14 amino acids. CDR1 and CDR2 from the germline V gene are SGHAT and FQNNGV. J lost 2 bases, V lost 4 bases, and 4 bases had no gene match. For the CDR3, the DNA is TGTGCCAGCAGCTCTAGCGGAGTACAAGAGACCCAGTACTTC. Its translation is CASSSSGVQETQYF.

The genes are TRBV5-5 and TRBJ2-7; TRBD2 aligns across 7 bases. Germline CDR1 reads SGHKS; CDR2 reads YYEKEE (reference sequence). The ends lost 2 bases at V and 5 bases at J; junction bases unmatched: 7. The CDR3 loop spans 14 amino acids. The CDR3 DNA follows: TGTGCCAGCAGCTTTGCTAGCGGAGGCAACGAGCAGTACTTC. Translating gives CASSFASGGNEQYF.

This clone has only one observation. This chain links TRBV5-1 with TRBJ1-3; 7 bases line up with TRBD1. Germline trimming cut 2 bases from V and 1 base from J; bases unmatched to any gene: 12. The CDR3 has 18 residues. Germline V CDR1 and CDR2: SGHRS, YFSETQ. CDR3 DNA sequence: TGCGCCAGCAGCTTTTATGGGCCAGGGGGTAGTTCTGGAAACACCATATATTTT. Amino acid sequence: CASSFYGPGGSSGNTIYF.

The chain is built from TRBV6-1 and TRBJ2-1; D gene ambiguous. Trimming shortened V by 7 bases and J by 4 bases, and 14 bases separated the two germline ends. The CDR3 covers 14 residues. Per the germline V gene, CDR1 is MNHNS and CDR2 is SASEGT. The CDR3 reads CASNQRKEYNEQFF. The CDR3 bases are TGTGCCAGCAATCAAAGGAAGGAGTACAATGAGCAGTTCTTC.

V usage is TRBV4-3 and J usage is TRBJ2-3; TRBD2 matches at 13 bases. Trimming at V came to 2 bases and at J to 1 base, leaving 3 bases not matched to a gene. Per the germline V gene, CDR1 is LGHNA and CDR2 is YSLEER. The CDR3 is 17 amino acids. CDR3 DNA sequence: TGCGCCAGCAGCCAACCTACTAGCGGGAGGGGCACAGATACGCAGTATTTT. This encodes CASSQPTSGRGTDTQYF.

This chain links TRBV11-3 with TRBJ2-1, with D tentatively TRBD2 (6 bases). The CDR3 sequence is 17 residues long. V dropped 1 base and J dropped 3 bases, with 16 bases sitting between them. Germline V gives CDR1 SGHNT, CDR2 YENEEA. CDR3 amino acids: CASSLVVGGRGYNEQFF. The CDR3 nucleotides read TGTGCCAGCAGCTTAGTGGTCGGGGGTCGAGGCTACAATGAGCAGTTCTTC.

The chain couples TRBV9 to TRBJ1-1; the D is unclear. Trimming removed 4 bases from V and 2 bases from J, with 12 bases in between. The germline V gene encodes CDR1 SGDLS and CDR2 YYNGEE. The CDR3 has 14 amino acids. In DNA, the CDR3 is TGTGCCAGCAGCCAAGGGTGGGGAAACACTGAAGCTTTCTTT. Its translation: CASSQGWGNTEAFF.

This chain uses TRBV5-1 with TRBJ1-5; D gene unclear. The V end was cut by 1 base, the J end by 6 bases, with 2 bases between. CDR3 length: 11 residues. Germline V gene data show CDR1 as SGHRS and CDR2 as YFSETQ. For the CDR3, the DNA is TGCGCCAGCAGCTTGTTTCAGCCCCAGCATTTT. It yields the protein CASSLFQPQHF.

This rearrangement joins TRBV6-1 to TRBJ1-5, with D possibly matching TRBD1 (6 bases). The germline gives CDR1 MNHNS, CDR2 SASEGT. The CDR3 sequence is 15 residues long. V was clipped by 6 bases and J by 7 bases, with 19 bases between them. This chain's CDR3 is CASRPPDRSGQPQHF. CDR3 DNA: TGTGCCAGCAGACCTCCCGACAGGTCGGGACAGCCCCAGCATTTT.

The rearrangement joins TRBV18 to TRBJ1-1; 7 nucleotides align to TRBD1. After removal of 2 bases from V and 8 bases from J, the junction contained 5 bases not matched to a gene. Germline-derived CDR1 and CDR2 are KGHSH and LQKENI. This CDR3 spans 13 amino acids. The DNA of the CDR3 is TGTGCCAGCTCACCAAACTACAGGGGCGAAGCTTTCTTT. This translates into CASSPNYRGEAFF.

V is TRBV10-3 and J is TRBJ2-5; TRBD2 agrees at 7 bases. Trimming cost V 3 bases and J 3 bases; bases outside gene matches: 10. Germline V lookup: CDR1 ENHRY, CDR2 SYGVKD. The CDR3 loop spans 16 amino acids. The CDR3, as DNA: TGTGCCATCAGTGACGCTTTGGGGCTAGCGGAAGAGACCCAGTACTTC. Amino acids: CAISDALGLAEETQYF.

The V and J genes are TRBV5-5 and TRBJ1-5, with D perhaps TRBD1 (5 bases). The CDR3 runs 14 residues. Germline CDR1 and CDR2: SGHKS and YYEKEE (reference sequence). Trimming shortened V by 2 bases and J by 4 bases, and 10 bases separated the two germline ends. Written as DNA, the CDR3 is TGTGCCAGCAGCTTCGGGACTCTTAATCAGCCCCAGCATTTT. It yields the protein CASSFGTLNQPQHF.

V and J are TRBV2 and TRBJ2-7, with TRBD2 matching 13 bases. Trimming took 0 bases from V and 4 from J; bases not matched to a gene: 6. This CDR3 region has 17 residues. The germline V gene has CDR1 SNHLY and CDR2 FYNNEI. CDR3 region: CASSEAGTSGNLYEQYF. DNA for the CDR3: TGTGCCAGCAGTGAAGCCGGGACTAGCGGGAATTTGTACGAGCAGTACTTC.

About this clone: Other DNA sequences in this sample translate to the same CDR3. The chain couples TRBV6-1 to TRBJ1-5; 8 nucleotides agree with TRBD1. Germline-derived CDR1 and CDR2 are MNHNS and SASEGT. The CDR3 totals 14 residues. V was pared by 6 bases and J by 7 bases, with 8 bases of the junction left unmatched. CDR3 residues: CASRKQTGAQPQHF. DNA for the CDR3: TGTGCCAGCAGGAAGCAGACAGGGGCACAGCCCCAGCATTTT.

The chain combines TRBV18 with TRBJ2-5; TRBD2 matches 12 bases. With 6 bases clipped from V and 5 bases from J, the junction kept 4 bases outside the gene matches. This CDR3 comprises 14 residues. Germline CDR1 KGHSH, CDR2 LQKENI. CDR3 nucleotides: TGTGCCAGCTCCCGACTAGCGGGAGAGGAGACCCAGTACTTC. It codes for CASSRLAGEETQYF.

CDR3: CASSDPTGNLETQYF. The CDR3 DNA reads TGTGCCAGCAGTGACCCAACAGGGAATCTAGAGACCCAGTACTTC. V usage is TRBV25-1 and J usage is TRBJ2-5; maybe TRBD1 (6 bases). CDR1 is MGHDK, CDR2 SYGVNS, per germline. This CDR3 comprises 15 residues. V lost 3 bases to trimming and J lost 4 bases, with 15 bases between them.

This clone was detected once. V and J are TRBV7-9 and TRBJ1-1; D gene ambiguous. The CDR3 is 13 amino acids. From germline, CDR1 is SEHNR and CDR2 FQNEAQ (reference sequence). V dropped 2 bases and J dropped 8 bases, with 12 bases sitting between them. CDR3 in amino acids: CASSLKGGPEAFF. CDR3 coding DNA: TGTGCCAGCAGCTTAAAGGGTGGTCCGGAAGCTTTCTTT. The full variable domain, completed using reference TRBV7-9 and TRBJ1-1, is DTGVSQNPRHKITKRGQNVTFRCDPISEHNRLYWYRQTLGQGPEFLTYFQNEAQLEKSRLLSDRFSAERPKGSFSTLEIQRTEQGDSAMYLCASSLKGGPEAFFGQGTRLTVV.

The chain joins TRBV10-1 to TRBJ1-1, with 9 bases fitting TRBD1. V was pared by 5 bases and J by 3 bases, with 4 bases of the junction left unmatched. This CDR3 has 14 amino acids. Germline V gene data show CDR1 as WNHNN and CDR2 as SYGVQD (reference sequence). CDR3 DNA sequence: TGCGCCAGCAGTCGGGGACAGGGCCACACTGAAGCTTTCTTT. It translates to CASSRGQGHTEAFF.

Regarding this clone: No conserved phenylalanine or tryptophan is present at the end of the CDR3, so a read error is the likely explanation. V and J are TRBV5-6 and TRBJ1-5; D is unresolved. The V gene's germline CDR1 is SGHDT and CDR2 YYEEEE. The CDR3 is 13 amino acids. The ends were cut back, 4 bases at V and 1 base at J, with 6 bases in the middle. The CDR3 reads CASSTYSNQPQHL. In nucleotides, the CDR3 is TGTGCCAGCAGCACGTACAGCAATCAGCCCCAGCATCTT.

The chain uses TRBV5-1 and TRBJ2-5; D is perhaps TRBD1 (6 bases). CDR3 length equals 14 residues. Germline V lookup: CDR1 SGHRS, CDR2 YFSETQ. The V and J ends lost 4 bases and 2 bases respectively, with 12 bases between them. The CDR3 reads CASSRGQTQETQYF. As DNA, the CDR3 is TGCGCCAGCAGCCGCGGACAGACGCAAGAGACCCAGTACTTC. Supplemented by reference TRBV5-1 and TRBJ2-5, the full variable domain reads KAGVTQTPRYLIKTRGQQVTLSCSPISGHRSVSWYQQTPGQGLQFLFEYFSETQRNKGNFPGRFSGRQFSNSRSEMNVSTLELGDSALYLCASSRGQTQETQYFGPGTRLLVL.

The J gene is TRBJ1-3, the V gene TRBV5-1, with 9 bases that match TRBD1. CDR1 is SGHRS, CDR2 YFSETQ, per germline. The CDR3 has 15 residues. The trim removed 3 bases at V and 3 bases at J, leaving 4 bases unmatched. The CDR3 nucleotides read TGCGCCAGCAGCTCGGGACAGGGTCTTGGAAACACCATATATTTT. Protein: CASSSGQGLGNTIYF. Together with reference TRBV5-1 and TRBJ1-3, the CDR3 gives the full variable domain: KAGVTQTPRYLIKTRGQQVTLSCSPISGHRSVSWYQQTPGQGLQFLFEYFSETQRNKGNFPGRFSGRQFSNSRSEMNVSTLELGDSALYLCASSSGQGLGNTIYFGEGSWLTVV.

This clone has a single count. This sequence joins TRBV7-2 and TRBJ2-7; TRBD2 might be the D (7 bases). From germline, CDR1 is SGHTA and CDR2 FQGNSA. V was shortened by 1 base and J by 6 bases, with 10 bases between the two germline ends. The CDR3 runs 13 residues. CDR3 nucleotide sequence: TGTGCCAGCAGCTTAGACGGGGGGCGCGAGCAGTACTTC. Its protein product is CASSLDGGREQYF.

V is TRBV18 and J is TRBJ1-4; D is perhaps TRBD1 (5 bases). CDR1 and CDR2 from the germline V gene are KGHSH and LQKENI. The CDR3 contains 15 residues. Trimming stripped 2 bases from V and 3 bases from J, with 10 bases between. The CDR3 loop reads CASSPETASNEKLFF. The CDR3 DNA reads as TGTGCCAGCTCACCAGAGACAGCCTCTAATGAAAAACTGTTTTTT.